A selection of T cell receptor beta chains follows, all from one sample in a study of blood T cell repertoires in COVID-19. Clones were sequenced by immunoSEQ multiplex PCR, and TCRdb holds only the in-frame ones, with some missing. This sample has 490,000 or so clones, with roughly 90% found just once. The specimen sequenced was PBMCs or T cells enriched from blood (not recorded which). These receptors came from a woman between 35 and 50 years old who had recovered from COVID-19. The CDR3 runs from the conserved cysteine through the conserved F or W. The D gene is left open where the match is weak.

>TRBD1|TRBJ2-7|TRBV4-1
CASSQDRRQGWDEQYF
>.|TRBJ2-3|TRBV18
CASSPDRNTDTQYF
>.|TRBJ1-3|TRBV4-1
CASSRPNTGSSGNTIYF
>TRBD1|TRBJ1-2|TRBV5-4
CASRAGTESNYGYTF
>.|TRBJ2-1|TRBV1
CTSSQDIPSGLGFYEQFF
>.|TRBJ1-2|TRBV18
CASSPPSNYGYTF
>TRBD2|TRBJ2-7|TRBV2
CASSSRTSGRNEQYF
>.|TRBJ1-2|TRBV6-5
CASSRGGVYGYTF
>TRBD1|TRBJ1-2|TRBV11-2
CASSSGQNYGYTF
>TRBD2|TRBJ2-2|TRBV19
CASSTGTSGSYVTGELFF
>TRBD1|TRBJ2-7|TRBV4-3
CASSQRTGRVYEQYF
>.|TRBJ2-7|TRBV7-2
CASSGRLVPTYEQYF
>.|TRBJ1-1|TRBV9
CASSVVAGNTEAFF
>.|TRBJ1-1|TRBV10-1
CASSESQGKGSEAFF
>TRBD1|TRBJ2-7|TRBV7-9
CASSARDRGLSEQYF
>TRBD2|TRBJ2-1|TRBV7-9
CASSGLAGVYYSYNEQFF
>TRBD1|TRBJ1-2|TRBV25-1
CASSDYRGLSGYTF
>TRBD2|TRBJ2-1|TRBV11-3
CASSTGLGSYNEQFF
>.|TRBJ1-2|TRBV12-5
CASGGDSNYGYTF
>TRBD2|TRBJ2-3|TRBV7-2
CASSFGTSRDDTQYF
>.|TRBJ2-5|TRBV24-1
CATSGLPEGTQYF
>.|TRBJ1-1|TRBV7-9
CASSLGGVNTEAFF
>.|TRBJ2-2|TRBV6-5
CAIPGILLNTGELFF
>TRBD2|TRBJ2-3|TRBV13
CASSTRDWTSWADTQYF
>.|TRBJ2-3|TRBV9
CASSVGVTRGDTQYF
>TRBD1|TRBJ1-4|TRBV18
CASSPRSPRGNEKLFF
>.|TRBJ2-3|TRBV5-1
CASCQRASTDTQYF